These T cell receptor beta chains were read from a single sample in a study of cytomegalovirus exposure and HLA in healthy donors. Clones were sequenced by immunoSEQ multiplex PCR, and TCRdb holds only the in-frame ones, with some missing. The sample lists more than 85,000 clones; 77% were seen once. Input material: PBMCs. The receptors come from a woman in her thirties or forties in good health and CMV-seropositive. CDR3s leave out the opening cysteine and the closing phenylalanine or tryptophan.

cdr3_aa: ASSLRSQETQY
v_call: TRBV18
j_call: TRBJ2-5

cdr3_aa: ASSQGQGPSSGNTIY
v_call: TRBV4-2
j_call: TRBJ1-3

cdr3_aa: ASSLYLAGADEQY
v_call: TRBV28
j_call: -

cdr3_aa: ASSLVDRVGTNTEAF
v_call: TRBV27
j_call: TRBJ1-1

cdr3_aa: ASIDSRLNNEQF
v_call: TRBV5-6
j_call: TRBJ2-1

cdr3_aa: ASSFLGGDGRETQY
v_call: TRBV28
j_call: TRBJ2-5

cdr3_aa: ASSPRLAGGRNEQF
v_call: TRBV27
j_call: TRBJ2-1

cdr3_aa: ASSVDLLAVPFPRH
v_call: TRBV5-1
j_call: TRBJ2-7

cdr3_aa: ASSSPGTAGNTIY
v_call: TRBV5-4
j_call: TRBJ1-3

cdr3_aa: ASSLGSASGDTQY
v_call: TRBV7-2
j_call: TRBJ2-3

cdr3_aa: ASSYSRHSYT
v_call: TRBV6-5
j_call: TRBJ1-2

cdr3_aa: ATSRAEGQSYEQY
v_call: TRBV15
j_call: TRBJ2-7

cdr3_aa: ASSQDQLAGGGSYDEQF
v_call: TRBV4-1
j_call: TRBJ2-1

cdr3_aa: ASSLGSRGGWRTEAF
v_call: TRBV28
j_call: TRBJ1-1

cdr3_aa: ASSFGVGEQY
v_call: TRBV5-1
j_call: TRBJ2-7

cdr3_aa: ASSQDPGARNTEAF
v_call: TRBV4-1
j_call: TRBJ1-1

cdr3_aa: ASSLSQAAGTEAF
v_call: TRBV7-9
j_call: TRBJ1-1

cdr3_aa: SVGTGNSPLH
v_call: TRBV29-1
j_call: TRBJ1-6

cdr3_aa: ASSPQGGDWPPLH
v_call: TRBV4-3
j_call: TRBJ1-6

cdr3_aa: ASSQTETGELF
v_call: TRBV2
j_call: TRBJ2-2

cdr3_aa: ASNAGTGVSGANVLT
v_call: TRBV28
j_call: TRBJ2-6

cdr3_aa: ASSLGQYEQY
v_call: TRBV5-1
j_call: TRBJ2-7

cdr3_aa: ASSLGTGGTGELF
v_call: TRBV5-1
j_call: TRBJ2-2

cdr3_aa: ASSPPGERAF
v_call: TRBV18
j_call: TRBJ1-1

cdr3_aa: ASSSSVYQETQY
v_call: TRBV5-6
j_call: TRBJ2-5

cdr3_aa: SGGRGELVDTQY
v_call: TRBV29-1
j_call: TRBJ2-3